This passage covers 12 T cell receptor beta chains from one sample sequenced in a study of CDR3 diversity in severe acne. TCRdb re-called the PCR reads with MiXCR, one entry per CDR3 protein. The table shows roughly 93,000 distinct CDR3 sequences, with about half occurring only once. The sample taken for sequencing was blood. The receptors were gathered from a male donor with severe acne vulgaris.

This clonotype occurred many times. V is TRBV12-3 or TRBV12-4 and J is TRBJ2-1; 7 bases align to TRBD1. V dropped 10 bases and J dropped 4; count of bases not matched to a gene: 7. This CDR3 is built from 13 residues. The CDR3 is CATGDSPYNEQFF. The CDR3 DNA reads TGTGCCACCGGGGACAGCCCTTACAATGAGCAGTTCTTC.

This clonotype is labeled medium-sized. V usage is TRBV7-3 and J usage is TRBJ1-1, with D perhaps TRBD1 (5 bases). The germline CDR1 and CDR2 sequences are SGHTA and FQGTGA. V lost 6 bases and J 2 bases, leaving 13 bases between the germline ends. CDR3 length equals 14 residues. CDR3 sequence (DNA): TGTGCCAGCAGAGCAGGGCGGGAAAACACTGAAGCTTTCTTT. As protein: CASRAGRENTEAFF.

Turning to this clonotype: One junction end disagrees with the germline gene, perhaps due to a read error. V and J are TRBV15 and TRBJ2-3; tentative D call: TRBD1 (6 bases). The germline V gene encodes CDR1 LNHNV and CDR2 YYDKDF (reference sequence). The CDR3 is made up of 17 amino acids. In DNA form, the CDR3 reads TGTGCCACCAGCAGCCAACCGACAGGTCGATCCGCAGATAGGCAGTATTTT. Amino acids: CATSSQPTGRSADRQYF.

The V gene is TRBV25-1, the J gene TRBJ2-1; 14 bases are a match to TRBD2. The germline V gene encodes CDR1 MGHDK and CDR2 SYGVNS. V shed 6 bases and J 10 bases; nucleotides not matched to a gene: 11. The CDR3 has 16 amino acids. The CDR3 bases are TGTGCCAGCAGCGACCGACTAGCGGGAGGGCCGCGAGAGCAGTTCTTC. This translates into CASSDRLAGGPREQFF.

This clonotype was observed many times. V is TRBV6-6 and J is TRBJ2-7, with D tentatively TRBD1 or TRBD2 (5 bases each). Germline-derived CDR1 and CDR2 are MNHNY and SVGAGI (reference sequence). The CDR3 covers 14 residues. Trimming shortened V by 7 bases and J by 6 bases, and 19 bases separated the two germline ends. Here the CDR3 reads CASTPEGNSAEQYF. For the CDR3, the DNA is TGTGCCAGCACCCCCGAGGGGAATTCTGCCGAGCAGTACTTC.

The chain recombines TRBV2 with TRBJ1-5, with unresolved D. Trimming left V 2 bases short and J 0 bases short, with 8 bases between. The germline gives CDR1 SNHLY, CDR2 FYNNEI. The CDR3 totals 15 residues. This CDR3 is CASSEYKFSNQPQHF. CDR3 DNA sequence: TGTGCCAGCAGTGAATATAAGTTTAGCAATCAGCCCCAGCATTTT.

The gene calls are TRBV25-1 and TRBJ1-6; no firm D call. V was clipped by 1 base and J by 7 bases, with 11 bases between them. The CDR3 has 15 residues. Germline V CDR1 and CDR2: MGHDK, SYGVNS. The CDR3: CASSESQGGNSPLHF. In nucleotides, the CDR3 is TGTGCCAGCAGTGAATCTCAAGGAGGCAATTCACCCCTCCACTTT.

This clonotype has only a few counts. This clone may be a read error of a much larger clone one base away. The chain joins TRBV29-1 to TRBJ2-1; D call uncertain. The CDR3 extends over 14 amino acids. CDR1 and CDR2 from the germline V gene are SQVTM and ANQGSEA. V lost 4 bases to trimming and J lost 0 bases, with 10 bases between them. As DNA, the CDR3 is TGCAGCGTTGGTTCGCCGAGCTCCTACAATGAGCAGTTCTTC. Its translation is CSVGSPSSYNEQFF.

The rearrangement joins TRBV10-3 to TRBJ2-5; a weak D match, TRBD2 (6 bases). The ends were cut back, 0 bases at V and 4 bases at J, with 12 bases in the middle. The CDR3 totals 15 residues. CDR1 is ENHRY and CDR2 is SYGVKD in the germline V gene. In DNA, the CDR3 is TGTGCCATCAGTGAGTCGGGGGGTGTAGGAGAGACCCAGTACTTC. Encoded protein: CAISESGGVGETQYF.

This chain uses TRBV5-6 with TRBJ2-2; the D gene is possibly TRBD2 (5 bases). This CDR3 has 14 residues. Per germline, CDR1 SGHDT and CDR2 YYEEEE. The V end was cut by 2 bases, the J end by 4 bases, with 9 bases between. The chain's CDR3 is CASSFPGSTGELFF. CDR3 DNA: TGTGCCAGCAGCTTCCCGGGATCCACCGGGGAGCTGTTTTTT.

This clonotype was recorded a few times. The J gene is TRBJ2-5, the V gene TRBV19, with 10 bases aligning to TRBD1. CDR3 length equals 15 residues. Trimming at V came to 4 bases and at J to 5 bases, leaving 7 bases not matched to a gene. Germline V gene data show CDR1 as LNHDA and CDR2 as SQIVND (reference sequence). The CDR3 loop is CASSTMTGGMETQYF. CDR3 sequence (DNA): TGTGCCAGTAGTACCATGACAGGGGGCATGGAGACCCAGTACTTC.

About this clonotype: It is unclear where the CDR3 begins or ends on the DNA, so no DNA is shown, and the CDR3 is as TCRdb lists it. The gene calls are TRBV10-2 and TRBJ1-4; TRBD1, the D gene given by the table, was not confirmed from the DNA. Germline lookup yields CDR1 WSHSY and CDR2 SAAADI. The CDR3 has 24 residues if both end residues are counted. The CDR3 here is CASSEWGQDYEQYFGPGRNEKLFF.